Following are 10 T cell receptor beta chains from one sample sequenced in a study of T cell responses to AZD1222 COVID-19 vaccine. Some clones are missing from TCRdb's copy, which holds only in-frame ones; the method was immunoSEQ multiplex PCR. The table has about 76,000 clones, roughly 80% seen once. Sequenced here: peripheral blood, sampled 28 days after the second dose of the MenACWY control vaccine. Source of these receptors: an adult who received the MenACWY meningococcal vaccine as a control.

The chain couples TRBV19 to TRBJ2-7; 9 bases agree with TRBD1. This CDR3 region has 17 residues. The V gene end was trimmed by 4 bases and the J gene end by 3 bases; junction bases not matched to a gene: 13. Germline V gives CDR1 LNHDA, CDR2 SQIVND (reference sequence). The CDR3 region has the DNA TGTGCCAGTAGTACACCCTACCGGGACAGGGAGTACTACGAGCAGTACTTC. Its translation: CASSTPYRDREYYEQYF.

The rearrangement joins TRBV13 to TRBJ1-6; 9 positions agree with TRBD1. The length of the CDR3 is 20 residues. V shed 0 bases and J 7 bases; nucleotides not matched to a gene: 16. Per the germline V gene, CDR1 is PRHDT and CDR2 is FYEKMQ (reference sequence). CDR3: CASSLGIPWSGTGQNSPLHF. The CDR3 DNA reads TGTGCCAGCAGCTTAGGAATCCCATGGTCTGGGACAGGGCAGAATTCACCCCTCCACTTT.

The chain joins TRBV5-1 to TRBJ2-3; TRBD2 agrees at 8 bases. This CDR3 is 17 amino acids long. Germline CDR1 reads SGHRS; CDR2 reads YFSETQ. V trimming: 1 base; J trimming: 1 base; junction bases outside the gene matches: 8. For the CDR3, the DNA is TGCGCCAGCAGCTTGTATACCGGGGGGGCTGGCACAGATACGCAGTATTTT. Amino acids: CASSLYTGGAGTDTQYF.

The chain employs TRBV2 and TRBJ1-2; TRBD1 is a possible D gene (6 bases). The CDR3 loop spans 16 amino acids. The V gene lost 0 bases and the J gene lost 0 bases, with 11 bases spanning the gap. Germline CDR1 and CDR2: SNHLY and FYNNEI. The CDR3 region is CASSEAFRTANYGYTF. CDR3 DNA: TGTGCCAGCAGTGAAGCCTTTCGGACAGCTAACTATGGCTACACCTTC.

This chain connects TRBV28 to TRBJ1-6; D is unresolved. Germline V gene lookup returns CDR1 MDHEN and CDR2 SYDVKM. Trimming pared 5 bases from V and 11 bases from J, leaving 1 base between. This CDR3 has 9 residues. The CDR3 is CASSPPLHF. The CDR3 coding sequence is TGTGCCAGCAGTCCACCCCTCCACTTT.

The chain couples TRBV7-8 to TRBJ1-6, with D perhaps matching TRBD1 (5 bases). The V end was cut by 5 bases, the J end by 8 bases, with 16 bases between. Germline loops: CDR1 SGHVS, CDR2 FQNEAQ. CDR3 size: 15 residues. The CDR3: CASSATGREDSPLHF. For the CDR3, the DNA is TGTGCCAGCAGCGCCACGGGACGGGAAGATTCACCCCTCCACTTT.

The chain uses TRBV27 and TRBJ1-2; D unclear. Germline V gene lookup returns CDR1 MNHEY and CDR2 SMNVEV (reference sequence). The CDR3 length is 16 residues. Trimming pared 4 bases from V and 4 bases from J, leaving 19 bases between. CDR3 coding DNA: TGTGCCAGCAGTTCTACTTGGACGGTCTCGGTCTATGGCTACACCTTC. It codes for CASSSTWTVSVYGYTF.

The V gene is TRBV20-1, the J gene TRBJ2-5, with D hard to call. Germline V gene sequence: CDR1 DFQATT, CDR2 SNEGSKA (reference sequence). This CDR3 is built from 10 residues. V lost 5 bases and J lost 2, with 3 bases in between. The CDR3 loop is CSAGQETQYF. The CDR3 DNA is TGCAGTGCTGGGCAAGAGACCCAGTACTTC.

This chain uses TRBV30 with TRBJ2-7, with D perhaps being TRBD1 or TRBD2 (5 bases each). The CDR3 is 13 amino acids. CDR1 and CDR2 (germline): GTSNPN, SVGIG (reference sequence). The V and J ends lost 1 base and 3 bases respectively, with 10 bases between them. CDR3 in DNA: TGTGCCTGGAGTGCCCTTGGGGGCTACGAGCAGTACTTC. It codes for CAWSALGGYEQYF. The complete variable domain, with remaining parts taken from reference TRBV30 and TRBJ2-7, reads SQTIHQWPATLVQPVGSPLSLECTVEGTSNPNLYWYRQAAGRGLQLLFYSVGIGQISSEVPQNLSASRPQDRQFILSSKKLLLSDSGFYLCAWSALGGYEQYFGPGTRLTVT.

The rearrangement joins TRBV10-3 to TRBJ1-4, with D perhaps TRBD1 (6 bases). The germline V gene encodes CDR1 ENHRY and CDR2 SYGVKD. This CDR3 comprises 13 residues. V lost 3 bases and J lost 8, with 10 bases in between. Written as DNA, the CDR3 is TGTGCCATCAGTGATAACAGGGAAGAAAAACTGTTTTTT. Protein: CAISDNREEKLFF.